The present T cell receptor (beta chain) was sequenced within a study of cytomegalovirus exposure and HLA in healthy donors (TCRdb year 2017). Looking at the study overall: An earlier analysis of some 550 of the donors reported approximately 290 Gb of sequence data and more than 90 million unique TCR beta sequences from 150 million to 200 million T cells. In addition to the first cohort of roughly 670 subjects, a separate validation cohort of approximately 120 different subjects was used. All discovery cohort repertoires had been generated on a single sequencing platform. The study used immunosequencing to profile the T cell repertoires of approximately 690 subjects and linked those repertoires to cytomegalovirus serostatus. Among some 410 genotyped donors of the cohort, an average of about 240,000 unique TCR beta nucleotide sequences were sequenced per donor, around 20% of them non-productive. Class I and class II HLA loci were covered by the typing at four-digit resolution. Donor age, sex, ethnicity and CMV serostatus were compiled together with the repertoire data. Approximately 300 gigabases of sequencing data and roughly 81 million unique TCR sequences made up an early release that covered nearly 650 HLA-typed donors. In an earlier analysis of a few hundred of the donors, high-throughput TCR beta sequencing was used to judge whether each TCR beta V gene segment behaved as functional or pseudogenic. The number of donors typed differed by locus, with about 629-630 for A, B, C, DRB1 and DQB1, more than 500 for DQA1, 600 to 610 for DPA1, and roughly 450 for DPB1. In a later genetic analysis, genome-wide SNP genotypes for about 55% of the roughly 670 donors were used, and that subset was treated as a discovery cohort. Four to six DR-DQ haplotypes were handled as single units for association and clustering, since linkage in the cohort was strong. In the later analysis, no new phenotypic data were used to find candidate immune exposures; instead, reliance was placed on TCR beta sequences and their occurrence across donors. The study was designed to test whether signatures of past pathogen exposure could be identified by cataloging public T cell receptors. A later analysis re-analyzed previously published TCR beta repertoires from roughly 630 donors and added high-resolution HLA genotyping to study TCR occurrence patterns. The study combined high-throughput TCR immunosequencing, statistical association of individual TCRs with disease status, and machine learning to predict cytomegalovirus infection status. Among the roughly 410 genotyped donors, about 83% belonged to the genetic ancestry cluster associated with self-reported Caucasian donors.

The paper as a whole reports these results and caveats: Assigning TCR associations to individual alleles was difficult when HLA alleles, especially DR and DQ, strongly co-occurred. Because the 87-base-pair reads could not distinguish some IMGT-functional V segments, including TRBV6-2 and TRBV6-3, those segments were excluded. Cytomegalovirus status was reported to be diagnosed by the classifier with high specificity and sensitivity in both the original and validation cohorts. In an earlier analysis of around 600 of the donors, most TCR beta V segments were observed in productive rearrangements about 87% or about 30% of the time, broadly matching IMGT annotations. A later analysis found that TCR association rates varied across HLA loci, with DRB1 alleles showing the most associated TCRs and HLA-C alleles the fewest. In the study, 150 to 200 TCR beta chains were listed as associated with cytomegalovirus. Because counts were too low, 15 to 20 rarely observed V segments, including chromosome 9 orphons, were left out of the earlier analysis of about 620 of the donors. Compared with equally common non-associated chains, HLA-associated TCR beta chains in a later analysis were more clonally expanded and had lower generation probabilities. Presence/absence analyses assumed roughly uniform sequencing depth across donors, an assumption that may not hold. A further reported finding was that TCR beta sequences accurately predicted the HLA-A and HLA-B alleles for most subjects in the first cohort. Specific HLA alleles were associated with more than 15,000 TCR beta sequences at a false discovery rate of 0.05 in a later analysis. Immune exposure information for the cohort was limited to CMV serostatus. A cluster of highly shared sequence variants was judged likely to represent a technical artifact of the sequencing pipeline. Compared with the approximately 670-donor mean, donors in an Asian-associated ancestry cluster had fewer N-insertions in productive TCRs, according to a later genetic analysis. Because HLA typing was unavailable for some donors at each locus, only the typed subset was used in association tests. Only TCR beta chains were sequenced in this cohort, and the absence of alpha or paired-chain data limited detectable features. The authors suggested that the approach could potentially be generalized to other disease states and immunological phenotypes. Most CMV-associated TCR beta chains appeared to be HLA-restricted in a later analysis, and the HLA associations seemed to be driven largely by CMV exposure. Across donors, most TCR sequences were observed very rarely, whereas some public TCRs were present in many individuals. In a later genetic analysis, a missense DCLRE1C variant was associated with V-gene and J-gene trimming of TCR beta chains, and the association was replicated in an independent cohort. In vitro tests confirmed that three of the cytomegalovirus-associated TCR beta chains recognize cytomegalovirus antigens. Correlated functional status among segregating V segments might be attributable to linkage disequilibrium, but an unknown experimental factor could not be ruled out. A later analysis reported that several top co-occurrence clusters appeared linked to parvovirus B19, influenza, CMV and Epstein-Barr virus.

Regarding this clone: What antigen it recognizes has not been identified. No much larger clone exists at a distance of one base, and base qualities are not known.

The library came from the immunoSEQ multiplex PCR assay. The multiplex PCR relied on a mix of 60 forward primers for TCR Vbeta segments and 13 reverse primers for TCR Jbeta segments. Amplification of the CDR3 region of rearranged TCR beta genes was performed with a multiplex PCR assay on genomic DNA. The Illumina HiSeq System was used to sequence the amplified TCR beta libraries as 87-base-pair reads. Per the source publication's procedure: Across the 500 to 850 repertoires, a later analysis counted about 81 million unique TCR beta chains, 8.5 million to 12 million of which were shared by at least two donors. A nearest-neighbor algorithm error-corrected the raw reads and collapsed the reads into unique sequences, merging closely related sequences to remove PCR and sequencing errors. V, D and J gene segments were assigned by aligning CDR3 sequences to IMGT reference sequences. For a sequence to be retained, at least a six-nucleotide match to both a V gene segment and a J gene segment was required. A rearrangement was called productive if the CDR3 had no stop codons and remained in frame with V and J, and every other rearrangement was called non-productive. Following IMGT convention, CDR3 was defined as the stretch from the second conserved V-encoded cysteine to the conserved J-encoded phenylalanine. The earlier analysis of about 590 of the donors excluded sequences that lacked an unambiguous match to a single V gene segment. In an earlier analysis of several hundred of the donors, V segments were called functional above 56.7% productive rearrangements and were called segregating when the between-donor standard deviation exceeded 5%. A statistical classification framework was built for diagnosing cytomegalovirus status from the catalog of TCR beta chain sequences. V and J gene assignment, in a later analysis, came from comparing TCR nucleotide sequences with IMGT/GENE-DB human TR gene sequences. A later analysis assigned CDR3 sequences and most-parsimonious VDJ recombination scenarios with the TCRdist pipeline. In a later analysis, each TCR beta chain was defined by its CDR3 amino acid sequence together with its V-gene family, and reads lacking a unique V-gene family were excluded. As a way to deal with suspected cross-contamination and a sequencing artifact, a later analysis dropped hundreds of nucleotide sequences that were highly shared and had low generation probability. In a later analysis, a clonal expansion index for each public chain was calculated from normalized within-repertoire ranks of inferred template counts. Generation probabilities in a later analysis came from a VDJ recombination model fitted to out-of-frame rearrangements, and those results were checked against IGoR. A later analysis scored TCR-TCR, TCR-HLA and TCR-CMV co-occurrence with hypergeometric tests, applying a repertoire-size bias correction to TCR pairs. To estimate false discovery rates, a later analysis permuted the HLA or CMV assignments 20 times. In a later analysis, co-occurring TCRs were grouped using DBSCAN, and TCRdist sequence similarity was added for clustering within HLA-allele-positive subsets. Repertoires with fewer than 30,000 or more than 120,000 public chains, plus five repertoires with anomalous nucleotide sharing, were excluded from co-occurrence clustering. The table comes from immuneACCESS by way of TCRdb, which keeps in-frame sequences with V and J called. Part of the clones is missing from these tables; in studies checked, under half for an unresolved V gene and the rest for unknown reasons. The V and J calls and clone size come from that table; D and trimming were worked out from the DNA. The sample table records roughly 180,000 clones; about 77% of these occur just once. Of the sample, about 6% is held by the ten largest clones.

The cohort consisted of 670 or so healthy bone marrow donors. At the time of sampling, all cohort members were nominally healthy, though unrecorded immune exposures were likely present. The donor tested CMV seropositive, placing the donor among the approximately 290 seropositive members of the cohort. A peripheral blood sample was provided by each donor, and peripheral blood mononuclear cells were used for TCR beta sequencing. Genomic DNA was extracted from the blood cell samples with the Qiagen DNeasy Blood Extraction Kit. At the junction V is shortened by 6 bases and J by 4 bases, with 13 bases in between. From cysteine to phenylalanine, the CDR3 is 14 amino acids long. Kept here is only the CDR3 DNA, which spans 42 bases and is read in frame from base 1. From the germline V gene, CDR1 is MNHEY and CDR2 is SVGAGI.

The sample taken for sequencing was PBMCs. The source of this sequence is a woman in her twenties or thirties in good health and CMV-seropositive. The chain was built from TRBV6-5 and TRBJ1-3; TRBD1 could be the D gene, as 6 bases match. The DNA sequence follows: TGTGCCAGCAGGGACAGCTTGGGGGGAAACACCATATATTTT. It specifies CASRDSLGGNTIYF.